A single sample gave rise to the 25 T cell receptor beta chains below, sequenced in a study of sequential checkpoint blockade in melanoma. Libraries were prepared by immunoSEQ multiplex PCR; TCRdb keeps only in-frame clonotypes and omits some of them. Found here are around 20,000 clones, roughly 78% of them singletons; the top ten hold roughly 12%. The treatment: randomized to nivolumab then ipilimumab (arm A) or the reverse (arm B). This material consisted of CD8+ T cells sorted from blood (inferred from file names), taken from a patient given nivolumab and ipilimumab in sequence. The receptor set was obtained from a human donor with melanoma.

Here the CDR3 reads CASSLGTGEQYF. CDR3 nucleotides: TGTGCCAGCAGTCTCGGTACGGGAGAGCAGTACTTC. The gene calls are TRBV7-8 and TRBJ2-7; D may be TRBD2 (5 bases). CDR3 length equals 12 residues. V lost 6 bases, J lost 7 bases, and 13 bases lay in between. Germline V gives CDR1 SGHVS, CDR2 FQNEAQ.

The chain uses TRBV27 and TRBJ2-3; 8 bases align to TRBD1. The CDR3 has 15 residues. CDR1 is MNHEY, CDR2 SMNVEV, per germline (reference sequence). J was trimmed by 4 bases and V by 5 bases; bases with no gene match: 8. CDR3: CASSPRTGLSDTQYF. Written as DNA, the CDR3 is TGTGCCAGCAGTCCCCGGACAGGGTTATCAGATACGCAGTATTTT.

CDR3 bases: TGTGCCAGCAGCCAAGGACAGGGGAACAATCAGCCCCAGCATTTT. Its translation: CASSQGQGNNQPQHF. This chain joins TRBV14 and TRBJ1-5; 8 bases fit TRBD1. The germline gives CDR1 SGHDN, CDR2 FVKESK. The CDR3 is 15 amino acids. Trimming at V came to 1 base and at J to 3 bases, leaving 2 bases not matched to a gene.

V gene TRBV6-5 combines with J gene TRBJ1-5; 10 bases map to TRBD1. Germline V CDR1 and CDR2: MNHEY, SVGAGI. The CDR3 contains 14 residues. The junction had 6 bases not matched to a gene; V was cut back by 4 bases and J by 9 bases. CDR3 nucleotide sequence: TGTGCCAGCAGTTCTCGGGACAGGGGAGCGCCCCAGCATTTT. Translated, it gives CASSSRDRGAPQHF.

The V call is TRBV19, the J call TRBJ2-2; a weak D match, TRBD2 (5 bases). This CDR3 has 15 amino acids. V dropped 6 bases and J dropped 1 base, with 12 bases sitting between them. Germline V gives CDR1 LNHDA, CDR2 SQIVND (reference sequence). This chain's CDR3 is CASSSAEVNTGELFF. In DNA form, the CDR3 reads TGTGCCAGTAGCTCAGCGGAGGTGAACACCGGGGAGCTGTTTTTT.

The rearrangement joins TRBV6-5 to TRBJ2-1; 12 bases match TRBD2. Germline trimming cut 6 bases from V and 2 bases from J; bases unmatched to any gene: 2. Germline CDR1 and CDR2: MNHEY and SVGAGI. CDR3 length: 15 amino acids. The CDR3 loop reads CASRASGRAYNEQFF. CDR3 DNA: TGTGCCAGCAGGGCTAGCGGGAGGGCCTACAATGAGCAGTTCTTC.

CDR3 sequence: CASRNTGGAQETQYF. CDR3 nucleotide sequence: TGCGCCAGCCGAAACACCGGGGGGGCGCAGGAGACCCAGTACTTC. The V and J genes are TRBV5-1 and TRBJ2-5; 8 nucleotides align to TRBD2. Per the germline V gene, CDR1 is SGHRS and CDR2 is YFSETQ. This CDR3 contains 15 residues. V was clipped by 7 bases and J by 5 bases; unmatched bases: 13.

The CDR3 sequence: CSVGGGAGEKLFF. The CDR3 region has the DNA TGCAGCGTTGGAGGGGGCGCAGGGGAAAAACTGTTTTTT. The chain has TRBV29-1 and TRBJ1-4; 7 nucleotides agree with TRBD1. Unmatched junction bases numbered 7, after V lost 4 bases and J lost 8 bases. Germline assignment: CDR1 SQVTM and CDR2 ANQGSEA. The CDR3 has 13 amino acids.

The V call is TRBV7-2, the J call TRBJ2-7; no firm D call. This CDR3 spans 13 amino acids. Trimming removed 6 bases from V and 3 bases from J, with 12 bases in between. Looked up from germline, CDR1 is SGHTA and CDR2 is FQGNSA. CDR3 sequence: CASRPRGNYEQYF. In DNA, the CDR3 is TGTGCCAGCAGGCCACGCGGAAACTACGAGCAGTACTTC.

The CDR3 reads CASSPSRTEAFF. CDR3 nucleotide sequence: TGTGCCAGCTCACCGTCGAGGACTGAAGCTTTCTTT. This rearrangement joins TRBV18 to TRBJ1-1; no reliable D call. The CDR3 extends over 12 amino acids. CDR1 and CDR2 from the germline V gene are KGHSH and LQKENI. The V end was cut by 3 bases, the J end by 5 bases, with 7 bases between.

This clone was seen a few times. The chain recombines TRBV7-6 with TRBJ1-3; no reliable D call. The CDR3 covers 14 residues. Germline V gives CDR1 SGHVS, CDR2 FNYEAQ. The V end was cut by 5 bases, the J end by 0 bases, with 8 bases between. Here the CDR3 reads CASSPDNSGNTIYF. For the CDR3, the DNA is TGTGCCAGCAGCCCCGACAACTCTGGAAACACCATATATTTT.

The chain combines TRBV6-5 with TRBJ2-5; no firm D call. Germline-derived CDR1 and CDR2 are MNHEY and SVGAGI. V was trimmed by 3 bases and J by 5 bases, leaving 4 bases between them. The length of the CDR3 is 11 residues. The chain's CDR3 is CASSYMETQYF. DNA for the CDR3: TGTGCCAGCAGTTATATGGAGACCCAGTACTTC.

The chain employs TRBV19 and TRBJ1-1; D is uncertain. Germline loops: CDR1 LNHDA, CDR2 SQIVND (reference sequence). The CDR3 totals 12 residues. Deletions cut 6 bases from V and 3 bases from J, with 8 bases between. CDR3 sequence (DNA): TGTGCCAGTAGAGGCGGATACACTGAAGCTTTCTTT. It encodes CASRGGYTEAFF.

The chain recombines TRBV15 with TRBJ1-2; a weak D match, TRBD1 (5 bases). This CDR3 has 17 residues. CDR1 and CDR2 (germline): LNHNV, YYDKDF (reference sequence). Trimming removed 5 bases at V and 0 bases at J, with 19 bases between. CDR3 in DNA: TGTGCCACCAGCGGCTTCTCCACAGGACAAGCTAACTATGGCTACACCTTC. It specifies CATSGFSTGQANYGYTF.

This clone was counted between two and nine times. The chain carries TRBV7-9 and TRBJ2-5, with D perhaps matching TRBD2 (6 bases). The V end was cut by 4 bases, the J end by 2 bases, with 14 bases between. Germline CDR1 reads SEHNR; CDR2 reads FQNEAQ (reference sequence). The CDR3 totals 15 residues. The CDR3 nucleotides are TGTGCCAGCAGCTCTGTAGGTAGCGGACAAGAGACCCAGTACTTC. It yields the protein CASSSVGSGQETQYF.

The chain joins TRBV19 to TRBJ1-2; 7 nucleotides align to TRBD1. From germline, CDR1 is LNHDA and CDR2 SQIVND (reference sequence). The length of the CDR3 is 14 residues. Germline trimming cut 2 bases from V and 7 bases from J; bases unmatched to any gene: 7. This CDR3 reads CASSILRQGSGYTF. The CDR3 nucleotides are TGTGCCAGTAGTATACTCCGACAGGGATCTGGCTACACCTTC.

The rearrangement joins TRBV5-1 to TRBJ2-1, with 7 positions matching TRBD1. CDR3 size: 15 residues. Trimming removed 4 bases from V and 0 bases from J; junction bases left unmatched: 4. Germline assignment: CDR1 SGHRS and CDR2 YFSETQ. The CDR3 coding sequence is TGCGCCAGCAGCCTGGACAGGAGCTCCTACAATGAGCAGTTCTTC. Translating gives CASSLDRSSYNEQFF.

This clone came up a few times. The CDR3 DNA reads TGTGCCAGCAGCGTAGGCGGGGGCCCCACAGATACGCAGTATTTT. This sequence encodes CASSVGGGPTDTQYF. This rearrangement joins TRBV9 to TRBJ2-3; D perhaps matches TRBD2 (7 bases). Germline lookup yields CDR1 SGDLS and CDR2 YYNGEE. The CDR3 is 15 amino acids. The germline V and J ends were trimmed by 0 bases and 2 bases, with 10 bases remaining between them.

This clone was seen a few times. CDR3 loop: CATSRGPSSLAGIYNEQFF. Here the CDR3 DNA reads TGTGCCACCAGCAGAGGGCCATCCTCCTTAGCGGGGATCTACAATGAGCAGTTCTTC. The rearrangement uses TRBV15 and TRBJ2-1; TRBD2 aligns across 8 bases. The CDR3 contains 19 residues. V lost 1 base, J lost 3 bases, and 14 bases stayed unmatched. Germline V gene lookup returns CDR1 LNHNV and CDR2 YYDKDF (reference sequence).

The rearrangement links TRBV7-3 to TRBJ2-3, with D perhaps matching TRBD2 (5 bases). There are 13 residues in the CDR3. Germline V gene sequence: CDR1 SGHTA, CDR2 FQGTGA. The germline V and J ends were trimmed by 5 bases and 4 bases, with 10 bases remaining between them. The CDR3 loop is CASSQEVADTQYF. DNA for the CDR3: TGTGCCAGCAGCCAGGAGGTGGCAGATACGCAGTATTTT.

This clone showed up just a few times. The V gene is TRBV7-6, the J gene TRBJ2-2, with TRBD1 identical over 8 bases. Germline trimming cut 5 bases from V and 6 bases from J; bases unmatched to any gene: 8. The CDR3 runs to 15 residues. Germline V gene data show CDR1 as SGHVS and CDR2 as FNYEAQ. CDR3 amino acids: CASSPRQGIAGELFF. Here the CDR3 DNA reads TGTGCCAGCAGCCCACGACAGGGGATAGCCGGGGAGCTGTTTTTT.

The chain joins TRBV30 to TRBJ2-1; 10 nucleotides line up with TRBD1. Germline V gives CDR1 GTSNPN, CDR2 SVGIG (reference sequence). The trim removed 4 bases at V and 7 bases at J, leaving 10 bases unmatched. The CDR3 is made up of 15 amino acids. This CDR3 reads CAWTISRQGANEQFF. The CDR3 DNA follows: TGTGCCTGGACAATCTCGAGACAGGGGGCAAATGAGCAGTTCTTC.

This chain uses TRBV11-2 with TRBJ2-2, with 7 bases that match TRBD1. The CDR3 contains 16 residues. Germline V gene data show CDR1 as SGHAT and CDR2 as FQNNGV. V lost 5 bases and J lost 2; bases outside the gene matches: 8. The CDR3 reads CASSPGRQGNTGELFF. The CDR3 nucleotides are TGTGCCAGCAGCCCAGGGAGACAGGGCAACACCGGGGAGCTGTTTTTT.

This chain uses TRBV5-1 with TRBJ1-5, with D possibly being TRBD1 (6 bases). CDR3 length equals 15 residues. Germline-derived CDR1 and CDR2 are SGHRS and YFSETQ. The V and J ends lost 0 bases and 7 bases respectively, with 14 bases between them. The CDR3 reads CASSLDGGARQPQHF. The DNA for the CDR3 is TGCGCCAGCAGCTTGGATGGGGGGGCGAGGCAGCCCCAGCATTTT.

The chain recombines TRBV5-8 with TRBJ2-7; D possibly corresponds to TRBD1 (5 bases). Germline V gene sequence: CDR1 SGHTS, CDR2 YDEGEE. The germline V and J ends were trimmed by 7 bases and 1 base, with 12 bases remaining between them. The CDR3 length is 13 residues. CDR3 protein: CASATRESYEQYF. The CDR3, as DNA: TGTGCCAGCGCTACCAGGGAATCCTACGAGCAGTACTTC.